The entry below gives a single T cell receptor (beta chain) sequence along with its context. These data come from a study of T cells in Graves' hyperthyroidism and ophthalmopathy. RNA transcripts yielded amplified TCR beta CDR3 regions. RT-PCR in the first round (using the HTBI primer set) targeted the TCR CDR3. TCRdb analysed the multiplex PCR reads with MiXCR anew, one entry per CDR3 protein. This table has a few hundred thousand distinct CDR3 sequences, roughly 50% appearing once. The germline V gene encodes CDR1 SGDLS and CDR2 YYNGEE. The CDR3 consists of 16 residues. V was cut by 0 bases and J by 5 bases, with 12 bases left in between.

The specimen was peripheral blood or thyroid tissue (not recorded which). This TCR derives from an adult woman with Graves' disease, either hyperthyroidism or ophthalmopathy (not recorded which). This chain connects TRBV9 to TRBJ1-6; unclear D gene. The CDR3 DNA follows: TGTGCCAGCAGCGTAGGGGGAGGGAACGATAATTCACCCCTCCACTTT. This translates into CASSVGGGNDNSPLHF.